The 12 T cell receptor beta chains reported below all come from one sample, sequenced in a study of T-cell reconstitution after alpha-beta-depleted transplantation in children. TCRbeta library preparation incorporated unique molecular identifiers. Each CDR3 protein gets one entry after TCRdb re-called the PCR reads with MiXCR. The sample has 500,000 to 750,000 distinct CDR3 sequences; 13% are singletons. Sequencing was performed on PBMCs, mostly from graft donor cells, taken 360 days after TCRalphabeta/CD19-depleted stem cell transplant. These receptors were taken from a male patient aged 10-17 years who had a stem cell transplant for acute myeloid leukemia, so the T cells may come from the graft donor.

Only a few counts were recorded for this clonotype. V gene TRBV7-2 combines with J gene TRBJ2-3, with D tentatively TRBD1 (6 bases). Between the trimmed V and J ends, which lost 6 bases and 0 bases, there was a span of 13 bases. The CDR3 consists of 15 residues. Germline V gives CDR1 SGHTA, CDR2 FQGNSA. The CDR3 reads CASRSGTISTDTQYF. CDR3 nucleotides: TGTGCCAGCAGGTCCGGGACAATTAGCACAGATACGCAGTATTTT.

This clonotype was recorded many times. In DNA, the CDR3 is TGCAGTGCTAGGGCGGATCAGCCCCAGCATTTT. It encodes CSARADQPQHF. The chain links TRBV20-1 to TRBJ1-5; D is uncertain. There are 11 residues in the CDR3. V was pared by 3 bases and J by 5 bases, with 5 bases between. Germline V gene data show CDR1 as DFQATT and CDR2 as SNEGSKA (reference sequence).

The table lists this clonotype with a few counts. The V and J genes are TRBV3-1 and TRBJ2-3; possible D gene TRBD2, 5 bases. Germline V CDR1 and CDR2: LGHDT, YNNKEL (reference sequence). CDR3 length: 18 residues. The V end was cut by 4 bases, the J end by 0 bases, with 20 bases between. The CDR3 DNA reads as TGTGCCAGCAGCCCAGGACGCGCGAGCGGACCCAGCACAGATACGCAGTATTTT. Translating it yields CASSPGRASGPSTDTQYF.

This clonotype was seen only a few times. The chain joins TRBV5-1 to TRBJ2-5; D call uncertain. V gave up 0 bases and J gave up 2 bases, with 8 bases separating them. This CDR3 region has 14 residues. The V gene's germline CDR1 is SGHRS and CDR2 YFSETQ. As DNA, the CDR3 is TGCGCCAGCAGCTTGGCAACTCGTCAAGAGACCCAGTACTTC. Its translation: CASSLATRQETQYF.

This clonotype was observed a handful of times. CDR3 bases: TGTGCCAGCAGCCCTGCCGGGAACACCGGGGAGCTGTTTTTT. Protein: CASSPAGNTGELFF. The V gene is TRBV14, the J gene TRBJ2-2; D ambiguous. There are 14 residues in the CDR3. V lost 4 bases to trimming and J lost 1 base, with 7 bases between them. CDR1 and CDR2 from the germline V gene are SGHDN and FVKESK.

The gene calls are TRBV10-3 and TRBJ2-3, with TRBD1 identical over 9 bases. Germline V gives CDR1 ENHRY, CDR2 SYGVKD. The CDR3 consists of 15 residues. J gave up 7 bases and V 3 bases, and 8 bases lay outside the gene matches. The CDR3 nucleotides read TGTGCCATCAGTGAACAGGGGGCGGCCGTTTATACGCAGTATTTT. It is translated as CAISEQGAAVYTQYF.

The rearrangement joins TRBV4-2 to TRBJ2-5; a possible D gene is TRBD2 (5 bases). Between the trimmed V and J ends, which lost 0 bases and 4 bases, there was a span of 12 bases. The CDR3 has 15 residues. Germline V lookup: CDR1 LGHNA, CDR2 YNFKEQ. The CDR3 nucleotides read TGTGCCAGCAGCCAAGATTGGGGAGACCGAGAGACCCAGTACTTC. This translates into CASSQDWGDRETQYF.

V gene TRBV6-5 combines with J gene TRBJ2-2; 11 bases match TRBD2. Per germline, CDR1 MNHEY and CDR2 SVGAGI. Trimming at V came to 2 bases and at J to 0 bases, leaving 2 bases not matched to a gene. CDR3 length equals 17 residues. The CDR3 bases are TGTGCCAGCAGTTACGCGGGACTAGCGGCGAACACCGGGGAGCTGTTTTTT. Translated, it gives CASSYAGLAANTGELFF.

This clonotype occurred many times. The chain is built from TRBV5-1 and TRBJ1-2; no firm D call. From germline, CDR1 is SGHRS and CDR2 YFSETQ. V lost 1 base, J lost 5 bases, and 9 bases lay in between. CDR3 length equals 13 residues. The CDR3 DNA follows: TGCGCCAGCAGCTTGACGAGGGCATATGGCTACACCTTC. Translation: CASSLTRAYGYTF.

The V gene is TRBV20-1, the J gene TRBJ1-2; D gene ambiguous. Trimming took off 6 bases at V and 8 bases at J, with 22 bases between the two ends. Germline assignment: CDR1 DFQATT and CDR2 SNEGSKA (reference sequence). This CDR3 is 14 amino acids long. This CDR3 reads CSAPSSGLLRGYTF. The DNA for the CDR3 is TGCAGTGCCCCCAGCAGTGGACTACTAAGGGGCTACACCTTC.

The chain combines TRBV20-1 with TRBJ2-1; D not resolved. The CDR3 extends over 12 amino acids. The V end was cut by 3 bases, the J end by 4 bases, with 7 bases between. The germline CDR1 and CDR2 sequences are DFQATT and SNEGSKA (reference sequence). For the CDR3, the DNA is TGCAGTGCTAGTGCGGTTTACAATGAGCAGTTCTTC. This sequence encodes CSASAVYNEQFF.

The chain carries TRBV29-1 and TRBJ2-3, with a tentative D call TRBD2 (5 bases). The germline gives CDR1 SQVTM, CDR2 ANQGSEA. With 6 bases removed from V and 0 bases from J, the gap between germline ends came to 13 bases. This CDR3 is built from 14 residues. The CDR3 spells CSVHGGSSTDTQYF. The CDR3 DNA sequence: TGCAGCGTACATGGAGGATCTAGCACAGATACGCAGTATTTT.